Presented here are 30 T cell receptor beta chains from one specimen sequenced in a study of T cell responses to AZD1222 COVID-19 vaccine. The repertoire was sequenced with immunoSEQ multiplex PCR; TCRdb's copy has only in-frame clones and lacks some. The table includes approximately 71,000 clones, 65% to 80% detected once. The source material was peripheral blood, sampled on day 0 of AZD1222 vaccination. The origin of the receptors is an adult in good health.

The chain has TRBV10-3 and TRBJ1-2, with a weak D call TRBD1 (5 bases). V lost 11 bases and J 4 bases, leaving 17 bases between the germline ends. Looked up from germline, CDR1 is ENHRY and CDR2 is SYGVKD. The CDR3 loop spans 13 amino acids. This chain's CDR3 is CASAPDGTYGYTF. In DNA form, the CDR3 reads TGTGCCTCAGCCCCGGACGGGACCTATGGCTACACCTTC.

The chain uses TRBV5-1 and TRBJ1-4; a weak D match, TRBD1 (5 bases). The CDR3 contains 14 residues. Deletions cut 4 bases from V and 4 bases from J, with 11 bases between. Germline V gives CDR1 SGHRS, CDR2 YFSETQ. CDR3 protein: CASSIGGVNEKLFF. The CDR3 DNA is TGCGCCAGCAGCATTGGAGGGGTTAATGAAAAACTGTTTTTT.

The chain couples TRBV18 to TRBJ1-1, with a possible D match to TRBD1 (6 bases). CDR1 and CDR2 from the germline V gene are KGHSH and LQKENI. This CDR3 spans 15 amino acids. The V end was cut by 2 bases, the J end by 5 bases, with 15 bases between. CDR3 DNA: TGTGCCAGCTCACCAGACAACAGGGCCTCGACTGAAGCTTTCTTT. Its translation is CASSPDNRASTEAFF.

This clone was seen many times. The gene calls are TRBV7-9 and TRBJ2-1, with unresolved D. The CDR3 has 13 residues. The V end was cut by 8 bases, the J end by 3 bases, with 11 bases between. Germline values: CDR1 SEHNR, CDR2 FQNEAQ (reference sequence). The CDR3 DNA is TGTGCCAGCGGCGCAAGTATCTACAATGAGCAGTTCTTC. Its translation: CASGASIYNEQFF.

V gene TRBV5-4 combines with J gene TRBJ1-2, with TRBD1 matching 7 bases. From germline, CDR1 is SGHNT and CDR2 YYREEE (reference sequence). The CDR3 extends over 14 amino acids. V shed 4 bases and J 6 bases; nucleotides not matched to a gene: 9. The CDR3 nucleotides are TGTGCCAGCAGCCCAGGGGGTTTACGGAATGGCTACACCTTC. Translation: CASSPGGLRNGYTF.

This clone was seen a handful of times. The chain combines TRBV21-1 with TRBJ2-2; the D call TRBD1 from the table was never checked on the DNA. TRBV21-1 is a documented pseudogene. The CDR3 totals 16 residues. CDR3 nucleotide sequence: TGTGCCAGCAGCAACTTTATCGGGACAAGAACCGGGGAGCTGTTTTTT. Protein: CASSNFIGTRTGELFF.

The chain couples TRBV4-3 to TRBJ2-1; tentatively, D is TRBD2 (6 bases). The germline V gene has CDR1 LGHNA and CDR2 YSLEER. V lost 5 bases to trimming and J lost 4 bases, with 9 bases between them. This CDR3 is built from 13 residues. CDR3 coding DNA: TGCGCCAGCAGCGCCGGGACTTACAATGAGCAGTTCTTC. Its protein product is CASSAGTYNEQFF.

This clone was seen a single time. The V gene is TRBV29-1, the J gene TRBJ2-3; the D gene is possibly TRBD1 (6 bases). Germline CDR1 and CDR2: SQVTM and ANQGSEA. The CDR3 is 13 amino acids. Trimming removed 2 bases from V and 4 bases from J, with 10 bases in between. The CDR3 sequence is CSVEQGISDTQYF. CDR3 sequence (DNA): TGCAGCGTTGAACAGGGGATCTCAGATACGCAGTATTTT.

The rearrangement joins TRBV14 to TRBJ2-1; D not resolved. Trimming took 8 bases from V and 0 from J, leaving 8 bases between them. This CDR3 comprises 13 residues. The germline V gene encodes CDR1 SGHDN and CDR2 FVKESK. The CDR3 sequence is CASGVGSYNEQFF. In DNA form, the CDR3 reads TGTGCCAGCGGGGTGGGCTCCTACAATGAGCAGTTCTTC.

This clone has just a few counts. The gene calls are TRBV28 and TRBJ2-5; unclear D gene. Germline lookup yields CDR1 MDHEN and CDR2 SYDVKM. Trimming cost V 3 bases and J 5 bases, with 7 bases left between them. The CDR3 is made up of 12 amino acids. CDR3 sequence: CASSFSSETQYF. CDR3 in DNA: TGTGCCAGCAGTTTCTCCTCCGAGACCCAGTACTTC.

The chain couples TRBV11-2 to TRBJ2-3, with 10 bases matching TRBD2. CDR3 length equals 17 residues. V lost 6 bases and J lost 4; bases outside the gene matches: 13. Germline CDR1 reads SGHAT; CDR2 reads FQNNGV. The CDR3 protein is CASSHESGGALSDTQYF. The CDR3 region has the DNA TGTGCCAGCAGTCACGAAAGCGGGGGGGCTTTATCAGATACGCAGTATTTT. The variable domain in full, completed from reference TRBV11-2 and TRBJ2-3, reads EAGVAQSPRYKIIEKRQSVAFWCNPISGHATLYWYQQILGQGPKLLIQFQNNGVVDDSQLPKDRFSAERLKGVDSTLKIQPAKLEDSAVYLCASSHESGGALSDTQYFGPGTRLTVL.

The CDR3 sequence: CASSLGGTGVGEQYF. As DNA, the CDR3 is TGTGCCAGCAGCTTAGGAGGGACAGGGGTGGGCGAGCAGTACTTC. The chain recombines TRBV11-2 with TRBJ2-7, with 10 nucleotides matching TRBD1. CDR3 length: 15 residues. J lost 6 bases, V lost 1 base, and 6 bases had no gene match. CDR1 is SGHAT, CDR2 FQNNGV, per germline.

The V gene is TRBV4-3, the J gene TRBJ1-1; D not certain. Germline assignment: CDR1 LGHNA and CDR2 YSLEER. The CDR3 runs 11 residues. V gave up 3 bases and J gave up 7 bases, with 6 bases separating them. DNA of the CDR3: TGCGCCAGCAGCCAGGGTTTTGAAGCTTTCTTT. It codes for CASSQGFEAFF.

The V gene is TRBV29-1, the J gene TRBJ1-1; no clear D. This CDR3 comprises 12 residues. The V gene lost 6 bases and the J gene lost 1 base, with 9 bases spanning the gap. CDR1 SQVTM and CDR2 ANQGSEA come from the germline V gene. Here the CDR3 DNA reads TGCAGCGTATCACACTCGAACACTGAAGCTTTCTTT. Residues: CSVSHSNTEAFF.

The rearrangement uses TRBV5-6 and TRBJ2-3, with TRBD2 matching 11 bases. Looked up from germline, CDR1 is SGHDT and CDR2 is YYEEEE. CDR3 length: 15 amino acids. V was clipped by 2 bases and J by 4 bases; unmatched bases: 3. CDR3 residues: CASSFLAGGSDTQYF. CDR3 sequence (DNA): TGTGCCAGCAGCTTTCTAGCGGGGGGTTCAGATACGCAGTATTTT. Full variable domain (missing parts from reference TRBV5-6 and TRBJ2-3): DAGVTQSPTHLIKTRGQQVTLRCSPKSGHDTVSWYQQALGQGPQFIFQYYEEEERQRGNFPDRFSGHQFPNYSSELNVNALLLGDSALYLCASSFLAGGSDTQYFGPGTRLTVL.

CDR3 in amino acids: CASSRGTVYGYTF. As DNA, the CDR3 is TGTGCCAGCAGTCGCGGGACAGTCTATGGCTACACCTTC. The chain recombines TRBV12-3 or TRBV12-4 with TRBJ1-2, with 7 bases identical to TRBD1. The CDR3 has 13 residues. V was clipped by 5 bases and J by 4 bases; unmatched bases: 4.

The chain is built from TRBV11-2 and TRBJ2-2, with unresolved D. Germline-derived CDR1 and CDR2 are SGHAT and FQNNGV. With 6 bases removed from V and 3 bases from J, the gap between germline ends came to 8 bases. This CDR3 contains 13 residues. CDR3 protein: CASSLYYTGELFF. The CDR3 DNA sequence: TGTGCCAGCAGTCTCTATTACACCGGGGAGCTGTTTTTT. The whole variable domain, remainder taken from reference TRBV11-2 and TRBJ2-2, is EAGVAQSPRYKIIEKRQSVAFWCNPISGHATLYWYQQILGQGPKLLIQFQNNGVVDDSQLPKDRFSAERLKGVDSTLKIQPAKLEDSAVYLCASSLYYTGELFFGEGSRLTVL.

This clone is a singleton in its sample. The rearrangement joins TRBV5-5 to TRBJ2-3; the match to TRBD2 covers 15 bases. Per the germline V gene, CDR1 is SGHKS and CDR2 is YYEKEE (reference sequence). This CDR3 has 17 amino acids. The J segment lost 4 bases and the V segment lost 4 bases, leaving 7 bases of the junction unmatched. As DNA, the CDR3 is TGTGCCAGCAGCCGACGGACTAGCGGGGGGGCCTCAGATACGCAGTATTTT. The encoded protein is CASSRRTSGGASDTQYF. Full variable domain (remainder filled in from reference TRBV5-5 and TRBJ2-3): DAGVTQSPTHLIKTRGQQVTLRCSPISGHKSVSWYQQVLGQGPQFIFQYYEKEERGRGNFPDRFSARQFPNYSSELNVNALLLGDSALYLCASSRRTSGGASDTQYFGPGTRLTVL.

The chain employs TRBV27 and TRBJ1-2, with D unresolved. The CDR3 loop spans 12 amino acids. V was trimmed by 4 bases and J by 4 bases, leaving 7 bases between them. Germline V CDR1 and CDR2: MNHEY, SMNVEV (reference sequence). CDR3 in DNA: TGTGCCAGCAGTTCGCGTGGCTATGGCTACACCTTC. Protein sequence: CASSSRGYGYTF.

This clone has more than one count but fewer than ten. In DNA, the CDR3 is TGTGCCAGCAGCTCAACATCGGGACAGTTCTACGAGCAGTACTTC. Translating it yields CASSSTSGQFYEQYF. The V call is TRBV11-2, the J call TRBJ2-7; 7 positions agree with TRBD1. The CDR3 length is 15 residues. V shed 4 bases and J 3 bases; nucleotides not matched to a gene: 9. Germline values: CDR1 SGHAT, CDR2 FQNNGV.

This clone has only one observation. This CDR3 is also generated by other DNA sequences in the sample. The rearrangement links TRBV4-1 to TRBJ1-1; D is ambiguous. The V end was cut by 1 base, the J end by 0 bases, with 9 bases between. CDR1 MGHRA and CDR2 YSYEKL come from the germline V gene. This CDR3 spans 15 amino acids. The CDR3 nucleotides read TGCGCCAGCAGCCAAGTTGGTGGGGTGAACACTGAAGCTTTCTTT. This gives the protein CASSQVGGVNTEAFF.

The chain is built from TRBV5-8 and TRBJ1-6; D not resolved. The CDR3 runs to 17 residues. V was pared by 0 bases and J by 12 bases, with 22 bases between. Germline V gene sequence: CDR1 SGHTS, CDR2 YDEGEE. The CDR3 bases are TGTGCCAGCAGCTTGGTCGGAACAGCCGTAGGGAGGAAACCCCTCCACTTT. Its protein product is CASSLVGTAVGRKPLHF.

V is TRBV5-5 and J is TRBJ2-3; D possibly corresponds to TRBD2 (6 bases). The ends were cut back, 2 bases at V and 0 bases at J, with 7 bases in the middle. From germline, CDR1 is SGHKS and CDR2 YYEKEE (reference sequence). This CDR3 has 14 amino acids. Here the CDR3 DNA reads TGTGCCAGCAGCTTCAGCGGGAGCACAGATACGCAGTATTTT. Its translation is CASSFSGSTDTQYF.

J is TRBJ2-3 and V is TRBV7-2; D possibly uses TRBD1 or TRBD2 (6 bases each). The CDR3 contains 15 residues. V was clipped by 4 bases and J by 1 base, with 12 bases between them. Germline V CDR1 and CDR2: SGHTA, FQGNSA. The CDR3 nucleotides read TGTGCCAGCAGCTCCCGTGGGGGGCGCACAGATACGCAGTATTTT. It specifies CASSSRGGRTDTQYF. The entire variable domain, with the rest obtained from reference TRBV7-2 and TRBJ2-3, is as follows: GAGVSQSPSNKVTEKGKDVELRCDPISGHTALYWYRQSLGQGLEFLIYFQGNSAPDKSGLPSDRFSAERTGGSVSTLTIQRTQQEDSAVYLCASSSRGGRTDTQYFGPGTRLTVL.

The rearrangement links TRBV14 to TRBJ2-1; no clear D. The germline CDR1 and CDR2 sequences are SGHDN and FVKESK. Trimming removed 3 bases at V and 0 bases at J, with 3 bases between. The CDR3 covers 13 residues. This chain's CDR3 is CASSQSSYNEQFF. The DNA of the CDR3 is TGTGCCAGCAGCCAGAGCTCCTACAATGAGCAGTTCTTC.

The rearrangement uses TRBV13 and TRBJ2-5; possibly TRBD2 for D (6 bases). This CDR3 spans 11 amino acids. Trimming took 5 bases from V and 5 from J, leaving 6 bases between them. The V gene's germline CDR1 is PRHDT and CDR2 FYEKMQ (reference sequence). CDR3: CASSGGETQYF. In nucleotides, the CDR3 is TGTGCCAGCAGCGGGGGGGAGACCCAGTACTTC.

The V call is TRBV30, the J call TRBJ1-1; the D gene is possibly TRBD1 (5 bases). Germline V CDR1 and CDR2: GTSNPN, SVGIG (reference sequence). This CDR3 region has 14 residues. Between the trimmed V and J ends, which lost 3 bases and 0 bases, there was a span of 11 bases. CDR3 sequence reads: CAWSKTAMNTEAFF. CDR3 coding DNA: TGTGCCTGGAGCAAGACAGCGATGAACACTGAAGCTTTCTTT.

The chain uses TRBV10-3 and TRBJ1-2; 7 bases fit TRBD1. This CDR3 is built from 18 residues. Trimming cost V 0 bases and J 6 bases; bases outside gene matches: 16. Looked up from germline, CDR1 is ENHRY and CDR2 is SYGVKD. The CDR3: CAISESKDSGGTGDGYTF. The CDR3 bases are TGTGCCATCAGTGAGTCTAAGGACAGCGGCGGAACAGGGGATGGCTACACCTTC.

V and J are TRBV7-2 and TRBJ2-4, with D maybe TRBD1 (5 bases). Between the trimmed V and J ends, which lost 5 bases and 6 bases, there was a span of 14 bases. This CDR3 comprises 14 residues. The germline V gene has CDR1 SGHTA and CDR2 FQGNSA. The CDR3 region has the DNA TGTGCCAGCAGCCCGCAGGGAATCGCAAACATTCAGTACTTC. Its translation: CASSPQGIANIQYF. Variable domain in full (rest from reference TRBV7-2 and TRBJ2-4): GAGVSQSPSNKVTEKGKDVELRCDPISGHTALYWYRQSLGQGLEFLIYFQGNSAPDKSGLPSDRFSAERTGGSVSTLTIQRTQQEDSAVYLCASSPQGIANIQYFGAGTRLSVL.

As to this clone: The identical CDR3 is also encoded by other nucleotide sequences in the sample. V is TRBV9 and J is TRBJ2-7, with 7 bases that match TRBD2. This CDR3 has 15 residues. Germline values: CDR1 SGDLS, CDR2 YYNGEE. V lost 0 bases, J lost 2 bases, and 5 bases stayed unmatched. This CDR3 reads CASSVGGGFTYEQYF. The CDR3 DNA sequence: TGTGCCAGCAGCGTAGGGGGAGGGTTTACCTACGAGCAGTACTTC.